This TCR beta chain was sequenced during a study of blood T cell repertoires in COVID-19. Study in general: Donors in the United States, Italy and Spain gave samples during acute or convalescent COVID-19. PBMCs, B-cell-depleted T cells, or T cells were the source of the cDNA or gDNA that made up the material.

V was trimmed by 6 bases and J by 6 bases, leaving 6 bases between them. CDR1 SNHLY and CDR2 FYNNEI come from the germline V gene. This CDR3 has 10 residues. Only a few counts were recorded for this clone. While infection was still active, Seattle patients were enrolled and then followed longitudinally. The assay was immunoSEQ multiplex PCR, and TCRdb's table has in-frame clones only and misses some. The sample holds about 420,000 clones, around 90% seen once. The clonotype originates from a man between 18 and 29 years old with COVID-19, enrolled during active disease. Sequences were obtained from peripheral blood. V and J are TRBV2 and TRBJ2-7, with D hard to call. CDR3 coding DNA: TGTGCCAGCAGCCGAGGCGAGCAGTACTTC. Amino acids: CASSRGEQYF.